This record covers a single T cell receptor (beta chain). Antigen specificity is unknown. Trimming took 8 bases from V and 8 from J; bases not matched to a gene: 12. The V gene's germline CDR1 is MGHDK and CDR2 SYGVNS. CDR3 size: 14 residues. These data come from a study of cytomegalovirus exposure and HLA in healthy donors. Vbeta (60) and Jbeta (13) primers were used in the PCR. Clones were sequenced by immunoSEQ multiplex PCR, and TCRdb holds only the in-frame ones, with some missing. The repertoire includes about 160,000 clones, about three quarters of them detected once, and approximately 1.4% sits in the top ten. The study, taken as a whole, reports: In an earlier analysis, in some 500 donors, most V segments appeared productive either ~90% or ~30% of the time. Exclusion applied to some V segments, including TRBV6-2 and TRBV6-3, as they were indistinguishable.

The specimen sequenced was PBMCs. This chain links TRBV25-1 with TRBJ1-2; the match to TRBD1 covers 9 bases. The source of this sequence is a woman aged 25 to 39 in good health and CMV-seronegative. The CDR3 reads CASAATGGKRGYTF. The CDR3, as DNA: TGTGCCAGCGCCGCGACAGGGGGGAAAAGAGGCTACACCTTC.